These T cell receptor beta chains were read from a single sample in a study of T-cell reconstitution after alpha-beta-depleted transplantation in children. TCRdb re-called the PCR reads with MiXCR, one entry per CDR3 protein. The sample includes about 610,000 distinct CDR3 sequences, roughly a tenth seen only once; the top ten take roughly 4%. The sample consisted of PBMCs from the stem cell graft donor, taken from the stem cell graft. All receptors come from a human donor who donated a stem cell graft to a child with acute myeloid leukemia. Both conserved end residues are part of each CDR3. D genes are given only for firm matches. Expanded clones are given a class, and other clones once, few, many or no size at all.

J gene,D gene,V gene,clone size,CDR3 DNA,CDR3 protein
TRBJ2-1,TRBD2,TRBV6-1,few,TGTGCCAGCAGGACCGCCCTAGCGGGAGCTAGTGAGCAGTTCTTC,CASRTALAGASEQFF
TRBJ1-5,.,TRBV29-1,.,TGCAGCGTTCAGGGTGTCGGGAGCAATCAGCCCCAGCATTTT,CSVQGVGSNQPQHF
TRBJ2-2,.,TRBV14,few,TGTGCCAGCAGCGAAAGGAGCGGCGGGGAGCTGTTTTTT,CASSERSGGELFF
TRBJ2-7,TRBD1,TRBV12-3/TRBV12-4,many,TGTGCCAGCACCCCGACAGGGTCGAGCTCCTACGAGCAGTACTTC,CASTPTGSSSYEQYF
TRBJ1-2,.,TRBV12-3/TRBV12-4,few,TGTGCCAGCAGTTTAAATCCGGCCGACTATGGCTACACCTTC,CASSLNPADYGYTF
TRBJ1-4,.,TRBV5-1,few,TGCGCCAGCAGCTTCTCTAGTAGCCCAAATGAAAAACTGTTTTTT,CASSFSSSPNEKLFF
TRBJ2-5,TRBD2,TRBV12-3/TRBV12-4,few,TGTGCCAGCAGTTTTTTCATCAGGGCTAGCGGTCAAGAGACCCAGTACTTC,CASSFFIRASGQETQYF
TRBJ1-5,TRBD1,TRBV20-1,many,TGCAGTGCCAGGGGGGTTGGTGTCAATCAGCCCCAGCATTTT,CSARGVGVNQPQHF
TRBJ2-7,TRBD1,TRBV4-3,.,TGCGCCAGCAGCCCGGCTCACAGGGGTTCCTACGAGCAGTACTTC,CASSPAHRGSYEQYF
TRBJ1-5,.,TRBV30,few,TGTGCCTGGAAGGATCCCAGGGCCAGCAATCAGCCCCAGCATTTT,CAWKDPRASNQPQHF
TRBJ2-7,.,TRBV20-1,many,TGCAGTGCTGGGGGGGGCAGGAGAGTCTACGAGCAGTACTTC,CSAGGGRRVYEQYF
TRBJ2-5,TRBD2,TRBV5-6,few,TGTGCCAGCAGCCCCCCGGGACTACCTGCACAAGAGACCCAGTACTTC,CASSPPGLPAQETQYF
TRBJ1-5,.,TRBV4-2,many,TGTGCCAGCAGCCAAGACGGGGAACACAATCAGCCCCAGCATTTT,CASSQDGEHNQPQHF
TRBJ2-5,.,TRBV5-6,.,TGTGCCAGCAGCTTCCTTCCCAGGGGGGTAGAAGCCCAGTACTTC,CASSFLPRGVEAQYF
TRBJ2-1,.,TRBV6-1,many,TGTGCCAGCAGTGGTGGACAAGGCGCTACTCACAATGAGCAGTTCTTC,CASSGGQGATHNEQFF
TRBJ2-2,TRBD1,TRBV12-3/TRBV12-4,few,TGTGCCAGTCTGACAGGGTTGTCGAACACCGGGGAGCTGTTTTTT,CASLTGLSNTGELFF
TRBJ1-4,TRBD1,TRBV7-9,.,TGTGCCAGCAGCTTGGGACAGGGAGTAAGCACTAATGAAAAACTGTTTTTT,CASSLGQGVSTNEKLFF